Sequencing of this T cell receptor beta chain was carried out in a study of blood T cell repertoires in COVID-19. This CDR3 contains 16 residues. V was pared by 4 bases and J by 4 bases, with 9 bases of the junction left unmatched. CDR1 is SNHLY, CDR2 FYNNEI, per germline. Some clones are missing from TCRdb's copy, which holds only in-frame ones; the method was immunoSEQ multiplex PCR. The sample has some 490,000 clones, 88% seen once. The TCR was taken from a woman in her fifties or sixties who had recovered from COVID-19. The chain recombines TRBV2 with TRBJ1-2; the match to TRBD1 covers 10 bases. The sample consisted of PBMCs or T cells enriched from blood (not recorded which). The CDR3 protein is CASSGAGTGDGYGYTF. The CDR3 DNA reads TGTGCCAGCAGTGGTGCCGGGACAGGGGACGGCTATGGCTACACCTTC.